These T cell receptor beta chains were read from a single sample in a study of memory CD4+ T cells and cytomegalovirus serostatus. TCRdb's copy holds only in-frame clones and misses some; the assay was immunoSEQ multiplex PCR. The sample yields roughly 48,000 clones, about 80% seen once. Sequenced: memory CD4+ T cells from blood. The receptors originated from an adult in good health and CMV-seropositive. Each CDR3 is given with its conserved first and last residue. A D gene is named only where the DNA matches it firmly. Some rows mark clone size as missing; the rest say once, few, many or name a class of expanded clone.

J gene	clone size	D gene	V gene	CDR3 DNA	CDR3 protein
TRBJ1-4	NA	NA	TRBV5-1	TGCGCCAGCAGCTTAGACAGGCCTAATGAAAAACTGTTTTTT	CASSLDRPNEKLFF
TRBJ2-3	NA	NA	TRBV2	TGTGCCAGCATGGGGGGCGTTCTCACAGATACGCAGTATTTT	CASMGGVLTDTQYF
TRBJ2-1	NA	TRBD1	TRBV6-5	TGTGCCAGCAATATGGGACAGACCTACAATGAGCAGTTCTTC	CASNMGQTYNEQFF
TRBJ2-5	NA	NA	TRBV5-6	TGTGCCAGCAGCCCAGGGACAAGAGCCCAAGAGACCCAGTACTTC	CASSPGTRAQETQYF
TRBJ1-5	NA	TRBD1	TRBV19	TGTGCCAGTAGTATAATTGGGACAGCGGGCAATCAGCCCCAGCATTTT	CASSIIGTAGNQPQHF
TRBJ2-3	NA	TRBD2	TRBV5-1	TGCGCCAGCAGCCCCGGCGGGGGGGCTCGATCTAGCACAGATACGCAGTATTTT	CASSPGGGARSSTDTQYF
TRBJ2-2	NA	NA	TRBV2	TGTGCCAGCAGTGAAGCAGGGGTCGCCGGGGAGCTGTTTTTT	CASSEAGVAGELFF
TRBJ2-4	NA	TRBD2	TRBV7-9	TGTGCCAGCAGCTTAGTAGCGGGGGGGAACATTCAGTACTTC	CASSLVAGGNIQYF
TRBJ1-5	NA	NA	TRBV6-6	TGTGCCAGCAGTTACTCGGACAGCCCCAATCAGCCCCAGCATTTT	CASSYSDSPNQPQHF
TRBJ1-3	NA	TRBD1	TRBV19	TGTGCCAGTACCCCGGACAGGGTCCCTGGAAACACCATATATTTT	CASTPDRVPGNTIYF
TRBJ1-1	NA	NA	TRBV6-1	TGTGCCAGCAAGAACACTGAAGCTTTCTTT	CASKNTEAFF
TRBJ2-7	NA	TRBD1	TRBV7-9	TGTGCCAGCAGCCCGAGACAGGGGTTTTCCTACGAGCAGTACTTC	CASSPRQGFSYEQYF
TRBJ1-5	NA	NA	TRBV9	TGTGCCAGCGGAGACTCGTTGAATCAGCCCCAGCATTTT	CASGDSLNQPQHF
TRBJ1-1	NA	NA	TRBV29-1	TGCAGCGCTTCGACAGGAGCCACTGAAGCTTTCTTT	CSASTGATEAFF
TRBJ2-5	NA	NA	TRBV28	TGTGCCAGCAGTTCCCCGGGACACCAATCCTCGGGGGAGACCCAGTACTTC	CASSSPGHQSSGETQYF
TRBJ1-6	NA	NA	TRBV6-1	TGTGCCAGCAGCCCGGGGGGACAACATTCACCCCTCCACTTT	CASSPGGQHSPLHF
TRBJ1-1	NA	NA	TRBV29-1	TGCAGCGTGCAGGTGTCGGGCACCTACACTGAAGCTTTCTTT	CSVQVSGTYTEAFF
TRBJ2-1	NA	TRBD2	TRBV7-2	TGTGCCAGCAGCCTAGCGGGGGGGCGGGTTCTCTATGAGCAGTTCTTC	CASSLAGGRVLYEQFF
TRBJ2-5	NA	TRBD2	TRBV2	TGTGCCAGCAGCCCATCCCTAGCGGGAGTTTTCAAGACCCAGTACTTC	CASSPSLAGVFKTQYF
TRBJ1-2	few	NA	TRBV15	TGTGCCACCAGCAGAGATTGGAGGTCTGGCTACACCTTC	CATSRDWRSGYTF
TRBJ1-1	NA	NA	TRBV19	TGTGCCAGTAGTCATCCCCGGGGTTTTCGCGGAAACACTGAAGCTTTCTTT	CASSHPRGFRGNTEAFF
TRBJ2-1	NA	TRBD2	TRBV18	TGTGCCAGCTCACCAGGGACTAGCCTCAGGAATGAGCAGTTCTTC	CASSPGTSLRNEQFF
TRBJ2-6	NA	NA	TRBV19	TGTGCCAGTAGGGAGGCAGGAGGGCCTGGGGCCAACGTCCTGACTTTC	CASREAGGPGANVLTF
TRBJ2-1	NA	NA	TRBV5-1	TGCGCCAGCAGCTTGGTACCTAGCACTTCCTACAATGAGCAGTTCTTC	CASSLVPSTSYNEQFF
TRBJ2-3	NA	TRBD2	TRBV2	TGTGCCAGCAGTAAGACTAGCGGGGGCATCACAGATACGCAGTATTTT	CASSKTSGGITDTQYF
TRBJ2-3	NA	NA	TRBV7-9	TGTGCCAGCAGCTTAGGTGGGAGAGCGGATACGCAGTATTTT	CASSLGGRADTQYF
TRBJ2-1	NA	NA	TRBV15	TGTGCCACCAGCAGAGATCAGTTGGACAAAGTAGGGAATGAGCAGTTCTTC	CATSRDQLDKVGNEQFF
TRBJ2-7	NA	NA	TRBV30	TGTGCCTGGAGTGTTCAGGGGAGGGTGGGCGAGCAGTACTTC	CAWSVQGRVGEQYF
TRBJ2-7	few	TRBD1	TRBV18	TGTGCCAGCTCACGCGAACAGGGGGCGCAAGAGCAGTACTTC	CASSREQGAQEQYF
TRBJ2-3	NA	NA	TRBV28	TGTGCCAGCAGTTTATGGACAGGTCAGGGCAGCACAGATACGCAGTATTTT	CASSLWTGQGSTDTQYF
TRBJ2-6	NA	TRBD1	TRBV19	TGTGCCAGTAGTATGGGACAGGGTTCTGGGGCCAACGTCCTGACTTTC	CASSMGQGSGANVLTF
TRBJ2-5	NA	NA	TRBV7-9	TGTGCCAGCAGCTATTTCCAAGAGACCCAGTACTTC	CASSYFQETQYF
TRBJ1-4	NA	NA	TRBV2	TGTGCCAGCAACACGGGTGCAACTAATGAAAAACTGTTTTTT	CASNTGATNEKLFF
TRBJ2-7	NA	NA	TRBV5-1	TGCGCCAGCAGCTTGGTAGTAGCCCCCTACGAGCAGTACTTC	CASSLVVAPYEQYF
TRBJ1-5	once	NA	TRBV6-1	TGTGCCAGCAGTGTTGGGACGGTCAGTAGCAATCAGCCCCAGCATTTT	CASSVGTVSSNQPQHF
TRBJ2-7	NA	NA	TRBV6-5	TGTGCCAGCAGCCCCCGAGGGGTCTCCTACGAGCAGTACTTC	CASSPRGVSYEQYF
TRBJ2-1	NA	NA	TRBV6-5	TGTGCCAGCAGTCGTTACAATGAGCAGTTCTTC	CASSRYNEQFF
TRBJ1-2	NA	NA	TRBV6-1	TGTGCCAGCAGTGTGAACGAGGACAGATCCTATGGCTACACCTTC	CASSVNEDRSYGYTF
TRBJ2-1	few	TRBD2	TRBV5-5	TGTGCCAGCAGCTTGGGCACTAGCGGGACCAATGAGCAGTTCTTC	CASSLGTSGTNEQFF
TRBJ2-7	NA	NA	TRBV5-4	TGTGCCAGCAGCTTTGTCAGATCCTACGAGCAGTACTTC	CASSFVRSYEQYF
TRBJ1-2	once	TRBD1	TRBV5-4	TGTGCCAGCAGCCCTCGACTTAGACAGGGAAGCGGCTATGGCTACACCTTC	CASSPRLRQGSGYGYTF
TRBJ2-1	NA	NA	TRBV19	TGTGCCAGTAGTATAGAACTAGTATCCGGAGAGCAGTTCTTC	CASSIELVSGEQFF
TRBJ2-5	NA	NA	TRBV14	TGTGCCAGCAGCCAACGCCAGCTAGGGGAGACCCAGTACTTC	CASSQRQLGETQYF
TRBJ2-1	NA	NA	TRBV6-1	TGTGCCAGCAGTGAAGGTAGGATAAACAATGAGCAGTTCTTC	CASSEGRINNEQFF
TRBJ1-6	few	NA	TRBV6-1	TGTGCCAGCAGTATCGGCTCACCCCTCCACTTT	CASSIGSPLHF
TRBJ1-5	NA	TRBD1	TRBV30	TGTGCCTGGAGCCGCGGGACAGGGCGGAATCAGCCCCAGCATTTT	CAWSRGTGRNQPQHF
TRBJ2-1	NA	NA	TRBV5-8	TGTGCCAGCAGCTCCGGGGCCAAGCAGTTCTTC	CASSSGAKQFF
TRBJ1-5	few	NA	TRBV6-6	TGTGCATCTAGCAGGGTAAGCAATCAGCCCCAGCATTTT	CASSRVSNQPQHF
TRBJ2-2	NA	NA	TRBV5-1	TGCGCCAGCAGCTTGGACCTCTCGGCCGGGGAGCTGTTTTTT	CASSLDLSAGELFF
TRBJ2-7	few	TRBD2	TRBV7-2	TGTGCCAGCAGCCTGCTAGCGGGGGGGCACGAGCAGTACTTC	CASSLLAGGHEQYF
TRBJ1-2	few	NA	TRBV10-1	TGCGCCAGCAGTGGGTATGGGGGCTACACCTTC	CASSGYGGYTF
TRBJ1-3	NA	TRBD1	TRBV9	TGTGCCAGCAGCGTAGGGACAGGGAAAGTTACGGGAAACACCATATATTTT	CASSVGTGKVTGNTIYF
TRBJ1-3	NA	NA	TRBV4-3	TGCGCCAGCAGCCAAGGTTTCGGCTCTGGAAACACCATATATTTT	CASSQGFGSGNTIYF